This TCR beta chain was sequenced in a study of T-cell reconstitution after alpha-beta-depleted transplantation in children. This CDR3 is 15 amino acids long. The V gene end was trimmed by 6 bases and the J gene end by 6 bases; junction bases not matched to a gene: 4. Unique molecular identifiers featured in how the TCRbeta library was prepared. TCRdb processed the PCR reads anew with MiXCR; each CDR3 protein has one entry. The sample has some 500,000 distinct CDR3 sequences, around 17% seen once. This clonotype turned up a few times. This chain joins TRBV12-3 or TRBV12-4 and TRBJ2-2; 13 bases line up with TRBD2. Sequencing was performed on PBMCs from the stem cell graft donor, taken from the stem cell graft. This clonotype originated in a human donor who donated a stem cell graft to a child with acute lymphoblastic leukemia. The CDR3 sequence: CASSTSGRASGELFF. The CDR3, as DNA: TGTGCCAGCAGCACTAGCGGGAGGGCCTCCGGGGAGCTGTTTTTT.